This T cell receptor beta chain was retrieved from a study of blood T cells in healthy people across ages. As to this clonotype: The antigen remains unidentified.

Study-wide points: Age showed a roughly linear inverse relationship with TCR beta diversity per million T cells.

Primed by a sample-barcoded 5' primer and a J-beta primer mix, a second PCR proceeded for about 7 to 12 cycles. A template-switch adaptor with 12 random nucleotides tagged each cDNA molecule. TCRdb reprocessed the 5' RACE reads with MiXCR, giving one entry per CDR3 protein. The table shows around 1,700,000 distinct CDR3 sequences, with 28% occurring only once. The length of the CDR3 is 12 residues. V was shortened by 7 bases and J by 9 bases, with 13 bases between the two germline ends. The genes are TRBV12-3 or TRBV12-4 and TRBJ2-1; D is ambiguous. Sequencing used blood. The sequence was obtained from a woman younger than 45 in good health. CDR3 region: CASTLFMGEQFF. CDR3 nucleotides: TGTGCCAGCACTCTTTTTATGGGTGAGCAGTTCTTC.